Below, one T cell receptor (beta chain) is given with its context. Its cognate antigen is unknown. Each sample gave at least 6.5 million isolated PBMCs. Germline V gives CDR1 SGHKS, CDR2 YYEKEE (reference sequence). This CDR3 is 14 amino acids long. The V and J ends lost 2 bases and 4 bases respectively, with 10 bases between them. The data belong to a study of blood T cells in healthy people across ages. The second PCR ran about 6 to 12 cycles with a sample-barcoded 5' primer and J-beta primers. Carrying 12 random nucleotides, a template-switch adaptor labeled each individual cDNA molecule. Each CDR3 protein is one row after TCRdb ran MiXCR on the 5' RACE reads. The sample carries about 1 million distinct CDR3 sequences, less than 50% recorded once. Study-wide results and caveats: Investigators treated diversity estimates from one million T cells as underestimates. Diversity was higher, and naive CD4+ cells more numerous, in long-lived donors than in aged donors.

This clonotype was obtained from a woman aged 60-70 years in good health. The rearrangement uses TRBV5-5 and TRBJ1-5, with TRBD1 as a possible D gene (5 bases). Sample: blood. The CDR3 loop is CASSFWGENQPQHF. CDR3 nucleotide sequence: TGTGCCAGCAGCTTTTGGGGGGAAAATCAGCCCCAGCATTTT.